This paragraph covers one T cell receptor beta chain sequence. CDR1 is LNHDA and CDR2 is SQIVND in the germline V gene (reference sequence). V was shortened by 4 bases and J by 0 bases, with 13 bases between the two germline ends. CDR3 length: 16 residues. The cohort comprised adults aged 18 to 89 years residing in around 25 US areas. Each participant's cohort was designated according to participant-reported clinical history. The sample originates from a study of blood T cell repertoires in COVID-19. Study information: Spain, Italy and the United States supplied samples that represented acute and convalescent COVID-19. PBMCs, B-cell-depleted T cells, or T cells provided the cDNA or gDNA that made up the material.

Repertoires were generated with immunoSEQ multiplex PCR, while TCRdb's copy carries only in-frame clones and drops some. The sample holds about 140,000 clones; almost 85% are singletons and the top ten take 4.5% to 6%. The sequence came from a man aged 40-49 years with acute COVID-19. The chain combines TRBV19 with TRBJ1-5, with a tentative D call TRBD1 (5 bases). Sequenced input: PBMCs or T cells enriched from blood (not recorded which). CDR3 loop: CASSTGFGNSNQPQHF. CDR3 sequence (DNA): TGTGCCAGTAGTACAGGGTTCGGTAATAGCAATCAGCCCCAGCATTTT.